Listed below are T cell receptor beta chains from one sample, sequenced in a study of cytomegalovirus exposure and HLA in healthy donors. Sequencing used immunoSEQ multiplex PCR; TCRdb keeps in-frame clones, though not all of them. The table has about 98,000 clones, 87% seen once. Sample: PBMCs. Receptors were obtained from a woman aged 30 to 39 in good health and CMV-seronegative. The CDR3 runs from the conserved cysteine through the conserved F or W. D genes are given only for firm matches. Clone size, where shown, is once, few, many, or a class for clones that have expanded.

V gene	D gene	J gene	clone size	CDR3 DNA	CDR3 protein
TRBV5-6	TRBD2	TRBJ2-1	once	TGTGCCAGCAGCTTGGTTGGAGCGACTAGCTGGGGGAATGAGCAGTTCTTC	CASSLVGATSWGNEQFF
TRBV27	NA	TRBJ2-1	NA	TGTGCCAGCAGGAAGGGGGGACTAAATAATGAGCAGTTCTTC	CASRKGGLNNEQFF
TRBV19	TRBD1	TRBJ2-7	NA	TGTGCCAGTATCGGACAGGGAGGCGACGAGCAGTACTTC	CASIGQGGDEQYF
TRBV25-1	NA	TRBJ2-3	NA	TGTGCCAGCAGTGAATTTCGCGGTACAGATACGCAGTATTTT	CASSEFRGTDTQYF
TRBV7-9	NA	TRBJ1-5	few	TGTGCCAGCAGCTTAGGCGTCAGCAATCAGCCCCAGCATTTT	CASSLGVSNQPQHF
TRBV28	TRBD2	TRBJ2-1	once	TGTGCCAGCAGTTTAAGCGGGAGCTCCTACAATGAGCAGTTCTTC	CASSLSGSSYNEQFF
TRBV9	NA	TRBJ1-5	NA	TGTGCCAGCAGCGTAGGGGCTGGCGGCAATCAGCCCCAGCATTTT	CASSVGAGGNQPQHF
TRBV4-2	NA	TRBJ2-3	NA	TGTGCCAGCAGCCGGCCCGACACGGGAGGCACAGATACGCAGTATTTT	CASSRPDTGGTDTQYF
TRBV19	NA	TRBJ2-7	NA	TGTGCCAGTGCATCGACAGGTTCGCTCGAGCAGTACTTC	CASASTGSLEQYF
TRBV10-3	TRBD1	TRBJ2-7	NA	TGTGCCACACAGGGGCTGGGTCCCGGTGTAGAGCAGTACTTC	CATQGLGPGVEQYF
TRBV6-5	TRBD1	TRBJ2-7	NA	TGTGCCGTCAGCGGGACAGGGGGCTACGAGCAGTACTTC	CAVSGTGGYEQYF
TRBV7-3	NA	TRBJ2-3	NA	TGTGCCAGCAGCTTAATGGCAGGGGGGATAGATACGCAGTATTTT	CASSLMAGGIDTQYF
TRBV9	TRBD2	TRBJ2-7	NA	TGTGCCAGCAGCCTTGGAAGGGAGGGCCTCTCCGAGCAGTACTTC	CASSLGREGLSEQYF
TRBV6-5	TRBD1	TRBJ1-2	NA	TGTGCCAGCAGTCAGGACAGGGCCTATGGCTACACCTTC	CASSQDRAYGYTF
TRBV25-1	NA	TRBJ1-3	NA	TGTGCCAGCAGTGAAGGGGCCATCTCTGGAAACACCATATATTTT	CASSEGAISGNTIYF
TRBV7-9	NA	TRBJ1-2	NA	TGTGCCAGCAGCCGACAGGTGGAGGGCTACACCTTC	CASSRQVEGYTF
TRBV11-2	NA	TRBJ2-7	few	TGTGCCAGCAGCTCAATCCGAGGGTACGAGCAGTACTTC	CASSSIRGYEQYF
TRBV29-1	NA	TRBJ1-2	once	TGCAGCGCTAGTACCGACGGGTATGGCTACACCTTC	CSASTDGYGYTF
TRBV7-8	TRBD1	TRBJ1-6	few	TGTGCCAGCAGCTGGACAGGGCTCGATTCACCCCTCCACTTT	CASSWTGLDSPLHF
TRBV2	NA	TRBJ1-2	NA	TGTGCCAGCAGTGCAGCACAGGGTACCTATGGCTACACCTTC	CASSAAQGTYGYTF
TRBV29-1	NA	TRBJ1-5	NA	TGCAGCGTTGTTATCGGTAGCAATCAGCCCCAGCATTTT	CSVVIGSNQPQHF
TRBV5-1	TRBD2	TRBJ2-3	NA	TGCGCCAGCAGCTTTAGCGGGGGGGACACAGATACGCAGTATTTT	CASSFSGGDTDTQYF
TRBV7-9	NA	TRBJ2-7	NA	TGTGCCAGCAGCTTAGATTTATCCGAGCAGTACTTC	CASSLDLSEQYF
TRBV5-1	NA	TRBJ2-3	NA	TGCGCCAGCAGCTCGTTCGTGGGGGGAGAAGTGGATACGCAGTATTTT	CASSSFVGGEVDTQYF
TRBV6-6	TRBD2	TRBJ2-1	NA	TGTGCCAGCAGTTACTCGACGGGAGGCAATGAGCAGTTCTTC	CASSYSTGGNEQFF
TRBV7-9	NA	TRBJ2-7	NA	TGTGCCAGCAGCTTAGTTTCCGGGGAGCAGTACTTC	CASSLVSGEQYF
TRBV27	TRBD2	TRBJ2-2	NA	TGTGCCAGCACCCTAGCGGGGAGTCCAACCGGGGAGCTGTTTTTT	CASTLAGSPTGELFF
TRBV6-5	NA	TRBJ2-2	NA	TGTGCCAGCAGTTACTCGGGCGACGGGGAGCTGTTTTTT	CASSYSGDGELFF
TRBV29-1	TRBD1	TRBJ1-3	once	TGCAGCGTGGGGACAGCGGGTGGAAACACCATATATTTT	CSVGTAGGNTIYF
TRBV10-3	TRBD1	TRBJ2-7	NA	TGTGCCATCAGTGGCCGTTTGGACAGGGGAACCTACGAGCAGTACTTC	CAISGRLDRGTYEQYF
TRBV6-5	TRBD2	TRBJ2-7	NA	TGTGCCAGCAGACTTAGCGGGACCCTTCGGGAAGAGCAGTACTTC	CASRLSGTLREEQYF
TRBV14	NA	TRBJ2-2	NA	TGTGCCAGCAGCCTATCCCTGCTAGTTAACACCGGGGAGCTGTTTTTT	CASSLSLLVNTGELFF
TRBV5-1	NA	TRBJ2-5	NA	TGCGCCAGTAATGAGCCCCACGCCGCCCAGTACTTC	CASNEPHAAQYF
TRBV6-5	TRBD1	TRBJ2-1	NA	TGTGCCAGCCGGGACAGGTGGGAAGTCCACAATGAGCAGTTCTTC	CASRDRWEVHNEQFF
TRBV2	TRBD2	TRBJ2-3	NA	TGTGCCAGCAGTGTTGCGGGAGCTGGGACAGATACGCAGTATTTT	CASSVAGAGTDTQYF
TRBV5-5	NA	TRBJ2-7	NA	TGTGCCAGCAGCCCCAGGACCTTGGGGCCCTACGAGCAGTACTTC	CASSPRTLGPYEQYF
TRBV27	NA	TRBJ2-1	NA	TGTGCCAGCAAGTTAACGGAGTTCTATGAGCAGTTCTTC	CASKLTEFYEQFF
TRBV5-5	NA	TRBJ1-2	NA	TGTGCCAGCAGCCCGGGGGGCAGCTATGGCTACACCTTC	CASSPGGSYGYTF
TRBV2	NA	TRBJ1-2	NA	TGTGCCAGCAGTGAAGCGCGGACAGCGCACACCTTC	CASSEARTAHTF
TRBV5-6	TRBD2	TRBJ2-1	NA	TGTGCCAGCAGCGTAGAACAACTAGCGGGAGGGCCTCATGAGCAGTTCTTC	CASSVEQLAGGPHEQFF
TRBV28	NA	TRBJ1-5	NA	TGTGCCAGCAGTTTCTCGGGGGGCTGGGGCAATCAGCCCCAGCATTTT	CASSFSGGWGNQPQHF
TRBV7-3	NA	TRBJ2-7	NA	TGTGCCAGCAGCTTAACAACCAGCGGCGAGCAGTACTTC	CASSLTTSGEQYF
TRBV4-1	TRBD2	TRBJ2-3	NA	TGCGCCAGCAGCCAAGCGCGGGCGGGAGGGGCAGATACGCAGTATTTT	CASSQARAGGADTQYF
TRBV15	NA	TRBJ2-7	NA	TGTGCCACCAGCAGAGAGGCAGCGAGGAGCTACGAGCAGTACTTC	CATSREAARSYEQYF
TRBV25-1	NA	TRBJ1-2	NA	TGTGCCAGCAGTGACCAACTCTATGGCTACACCTTC	CASSDQLYGYTF
TRBV10-2	TRBD2	TRBJ2-3	NA	TGCGCCAGCAGGGACCTAGCGGCGGGCACAGATACGCAGTATTTT	CASRDLAAGTDTQYF
TRBV21-1	NA	TRBJ1-3	NA	TGTGCCAGCACCCCTTCAATCCGGGGACACCTCTCTGGAAACACCATATATTTT	CASTPSIRGHLSGNTIYF
TRBV29-1	NA	TRBJ2-3	once	TGCAGCGCGGTCCCAAGCGGAGCCCAATCTAGCACAGATACGCAGTATTTT	CSAVPSGAQSSTDTQYF
TRBV2	NA	TRBJ2-7	NA	TGTGCCAGCAGTGAGTACAGGGTTATCTCCTACGAGCAGTACTTC	CASSEYRVISYEQYF
TRBV25-1	TRBD2	TRBJ2-3	NA	TGTGCCAGCAGTGATGGGAGCGGGGGGACCCTTAGCACAGATACGCAGTATTTT	CASSDGSGGTLSTDTQYF
TRBV27	TRBD2	TRBJ2-7	NA	TGTGCCAGCAGTCCAATCGGGACTAGCGGGAGGGCCGGCGAGCAGTACTTC	CASSPIGTSGRAGEQYF
TRBV27	TRBD2	TRBJ2-5	NA	TGTGCCACCCACCGCGGTAGCGGGGAGACCCAGTACTTC	CATHRGSGETQYF
TRBV5-1	TRBD1	TRBJ1-1	NA	TGCGCCACCGGACAGGGGCCACTGAACACTGAAGCTTTCTTT	CATGQGPLNTEAFF
TRBV7-2	TRBD1	TRBJ1-6	NA	TGTGCCAGCAGCCTTAACGCAGGGGGAGGCTCACCCCTCCACTTT	CASSLNAGGGSPLHF
TRBV27	TRBD2	TRBJ2-1	NA	TGTGCCAGCACCCCCCGTACCGGGACTAGCCACATAGAAGCTTACAATGAGCAGTTCTTC	CASTPRTGTSHIEAYNEQFF
TRBV28	TRBD1	TRBJ1-1	NA	TGTGCCAGCAGTTTAAGACAGGGGGCCCCCAACACTGAAGCTTTCTTT	CASSLRQGAPNTEAFF
TRBV5-6	NA	TRBJ2-2	NA	TGTGCCAGCAGCTTCGTAACCGGGGAGCTGTTTTTT	CASSFVTGELFF
TRBV29-1	NA	TRBJ2-3	NA	TGCAGCGTAACAGTGGATAGCACAGATACGCAGTATTTT	CSVTVDSTDTQYF
TRBV4-3	NA	TRBJ2-7	once	TGCGCCAGCAGCCCTAAGTTGACGGGGGAAACGTTCAACGAGCAGTACTTC	CASSPKLTGETFNEQYF